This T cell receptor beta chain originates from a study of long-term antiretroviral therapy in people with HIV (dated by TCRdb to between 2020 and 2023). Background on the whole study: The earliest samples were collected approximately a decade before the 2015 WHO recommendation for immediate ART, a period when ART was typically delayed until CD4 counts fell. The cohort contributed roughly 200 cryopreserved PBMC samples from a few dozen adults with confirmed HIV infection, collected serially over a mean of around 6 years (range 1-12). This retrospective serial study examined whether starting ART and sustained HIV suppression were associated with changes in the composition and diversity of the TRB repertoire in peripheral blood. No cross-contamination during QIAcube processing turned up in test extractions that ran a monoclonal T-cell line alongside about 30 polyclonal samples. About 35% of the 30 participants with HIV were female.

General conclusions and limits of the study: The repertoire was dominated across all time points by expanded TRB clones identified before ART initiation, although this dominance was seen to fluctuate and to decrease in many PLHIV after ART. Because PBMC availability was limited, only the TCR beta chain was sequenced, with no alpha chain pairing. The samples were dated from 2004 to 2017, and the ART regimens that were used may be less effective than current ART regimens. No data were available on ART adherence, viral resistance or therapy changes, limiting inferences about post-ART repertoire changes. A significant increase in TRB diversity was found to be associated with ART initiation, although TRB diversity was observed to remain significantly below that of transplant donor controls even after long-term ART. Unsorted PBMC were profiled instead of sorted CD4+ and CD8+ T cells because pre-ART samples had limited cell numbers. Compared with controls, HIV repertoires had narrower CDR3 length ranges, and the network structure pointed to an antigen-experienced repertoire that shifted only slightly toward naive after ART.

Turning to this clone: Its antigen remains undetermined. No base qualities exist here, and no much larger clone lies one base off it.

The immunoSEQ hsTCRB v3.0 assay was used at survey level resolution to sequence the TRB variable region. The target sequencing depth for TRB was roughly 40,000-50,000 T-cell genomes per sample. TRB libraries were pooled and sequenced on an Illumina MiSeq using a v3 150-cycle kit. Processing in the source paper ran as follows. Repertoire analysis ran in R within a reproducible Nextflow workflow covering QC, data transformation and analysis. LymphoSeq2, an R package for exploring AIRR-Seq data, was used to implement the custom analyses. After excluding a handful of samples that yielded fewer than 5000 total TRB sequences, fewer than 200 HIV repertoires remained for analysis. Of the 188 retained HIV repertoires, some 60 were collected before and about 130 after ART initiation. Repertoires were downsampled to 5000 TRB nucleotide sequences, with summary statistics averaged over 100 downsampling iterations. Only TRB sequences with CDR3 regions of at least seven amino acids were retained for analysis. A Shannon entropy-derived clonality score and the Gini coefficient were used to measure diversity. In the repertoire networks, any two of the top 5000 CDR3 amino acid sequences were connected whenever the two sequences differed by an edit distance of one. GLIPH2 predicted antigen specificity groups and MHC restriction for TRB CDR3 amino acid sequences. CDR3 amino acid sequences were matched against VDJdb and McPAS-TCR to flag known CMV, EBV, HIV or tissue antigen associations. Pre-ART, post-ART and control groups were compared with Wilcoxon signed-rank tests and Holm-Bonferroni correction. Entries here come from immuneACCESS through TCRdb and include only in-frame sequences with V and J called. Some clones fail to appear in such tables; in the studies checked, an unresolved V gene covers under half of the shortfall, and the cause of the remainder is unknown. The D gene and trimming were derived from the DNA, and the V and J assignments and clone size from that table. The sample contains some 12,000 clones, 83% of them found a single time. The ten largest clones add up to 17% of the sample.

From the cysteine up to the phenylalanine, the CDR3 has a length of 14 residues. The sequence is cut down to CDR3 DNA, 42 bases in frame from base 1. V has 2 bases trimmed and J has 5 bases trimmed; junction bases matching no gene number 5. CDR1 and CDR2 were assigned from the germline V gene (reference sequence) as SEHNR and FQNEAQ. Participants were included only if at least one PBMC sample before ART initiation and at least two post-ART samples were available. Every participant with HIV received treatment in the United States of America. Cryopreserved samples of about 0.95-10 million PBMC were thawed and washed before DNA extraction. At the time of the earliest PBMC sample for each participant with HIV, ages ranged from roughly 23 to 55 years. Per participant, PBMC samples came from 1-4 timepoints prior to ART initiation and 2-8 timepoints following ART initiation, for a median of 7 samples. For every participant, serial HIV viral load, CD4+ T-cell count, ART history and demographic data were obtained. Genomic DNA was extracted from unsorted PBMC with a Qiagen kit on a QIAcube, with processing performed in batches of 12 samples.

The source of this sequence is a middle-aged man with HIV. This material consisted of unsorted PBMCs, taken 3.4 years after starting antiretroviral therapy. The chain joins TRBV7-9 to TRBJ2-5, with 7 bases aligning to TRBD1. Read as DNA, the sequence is TGTGCCAGCAGCTTACCGACAGGGCAGGAGACCCAGTACTTC. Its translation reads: CASSLPTGQETQYF.